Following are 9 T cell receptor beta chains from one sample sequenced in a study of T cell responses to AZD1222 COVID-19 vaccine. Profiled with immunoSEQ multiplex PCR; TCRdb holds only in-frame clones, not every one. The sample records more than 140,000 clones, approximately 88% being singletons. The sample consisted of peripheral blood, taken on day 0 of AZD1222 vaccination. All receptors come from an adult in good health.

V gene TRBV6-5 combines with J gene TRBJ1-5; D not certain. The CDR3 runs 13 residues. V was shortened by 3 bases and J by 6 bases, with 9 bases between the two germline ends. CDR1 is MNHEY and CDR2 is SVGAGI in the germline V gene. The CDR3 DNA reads TGTGCCAGCAGTTATCAACGAGGTCAGCCCCAGCATTTT. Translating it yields CASSYQRGQPQHF.

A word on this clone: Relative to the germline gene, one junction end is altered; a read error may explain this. The CDR3 bases are TGTGCCAGCAGCCAAGCGCGACTAGCGGGAGGGCCTCTAATCTTC. It encodes CASSQARLAGGPLIF. The chain recombines TRBV4-2 with TRBJ2-1; 14 nucleotides line up with TRBD2. The CDR3 has 15 residues. Germline CDR1 LGHNA, CDR2 YNFKEQ.

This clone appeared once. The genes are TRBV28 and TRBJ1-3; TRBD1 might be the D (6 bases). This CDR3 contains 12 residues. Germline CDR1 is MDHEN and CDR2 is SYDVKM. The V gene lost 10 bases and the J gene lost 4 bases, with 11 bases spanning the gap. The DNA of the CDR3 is TGTGCCACAAGGGGGGACGGAAACACCATATATTTT. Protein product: CATRGDGNTIYF.

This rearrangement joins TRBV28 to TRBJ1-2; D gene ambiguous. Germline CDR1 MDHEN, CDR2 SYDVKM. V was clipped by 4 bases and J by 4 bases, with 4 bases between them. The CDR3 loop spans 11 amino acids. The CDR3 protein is CASSSRYGYTF. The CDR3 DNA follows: TGTGCCAGCAGTTCCCGCTATGGCTACACCTTC.

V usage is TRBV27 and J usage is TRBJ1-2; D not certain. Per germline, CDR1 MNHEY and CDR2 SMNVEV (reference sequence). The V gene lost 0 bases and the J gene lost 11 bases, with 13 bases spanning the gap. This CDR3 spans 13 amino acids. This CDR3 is CASSLSPFSWYTF. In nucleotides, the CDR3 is TGTGCCAGCAGTTTATCCCCTTTCTCTTGGTACACCTTC.

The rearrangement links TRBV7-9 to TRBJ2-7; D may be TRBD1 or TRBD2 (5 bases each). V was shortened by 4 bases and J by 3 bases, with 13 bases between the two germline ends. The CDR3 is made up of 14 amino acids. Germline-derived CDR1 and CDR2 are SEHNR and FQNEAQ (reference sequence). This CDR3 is CASSSQGGHYEQYF. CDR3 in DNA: TGTGCCAGCAGCTCCCAGGGCGGGCACTACGAGCAGTACTTC. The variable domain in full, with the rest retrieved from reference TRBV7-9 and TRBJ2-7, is DTGVSQNPRHKITKRGQNVTFRCDPISEHNRLYWYRQTLGQGPEFLTYFQNEAQLEKSRLLSDRFSAERPKGSFSTLEIQRTEQGDSAMYLCASSSQGGHYEQYFGPGTRLTVT.

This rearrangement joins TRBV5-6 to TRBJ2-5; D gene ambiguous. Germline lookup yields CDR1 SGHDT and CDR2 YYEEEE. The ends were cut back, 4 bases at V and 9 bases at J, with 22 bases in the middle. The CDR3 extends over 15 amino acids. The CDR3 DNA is TGTGCCAGCAGCGAACCCGTATCTGGTAGCTGGGCCCAGTACTTC. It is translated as CASSEPVSGSWAQYF.

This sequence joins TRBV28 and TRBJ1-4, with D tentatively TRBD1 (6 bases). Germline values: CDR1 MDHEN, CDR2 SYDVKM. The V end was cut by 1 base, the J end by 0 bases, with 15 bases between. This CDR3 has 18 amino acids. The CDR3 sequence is CASSLLDRIVATNEKLFF. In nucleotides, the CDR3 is TGTGCCAGCAGTTTATTGGACAGAATAGTTGCAACTAATGAAAAACTGTTTTTT.

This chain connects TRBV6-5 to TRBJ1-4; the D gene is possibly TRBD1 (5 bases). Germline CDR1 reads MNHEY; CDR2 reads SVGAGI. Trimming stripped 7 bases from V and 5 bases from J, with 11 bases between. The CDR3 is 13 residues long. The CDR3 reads CASKRGGNEKLFF. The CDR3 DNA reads TGTGCCAGCAAACGGGGGGGGAATGAAAAACTGTTTTTT.